This T cell receptor (beta chain) was identified in a study of T cells after yellow fever vaccination. General study results and limits: Abundant bulk-population clonotypes could contaminate the FACS-sorted repertoires.

Synthesis of TCR cDNA relied on 5'RACE template switching, which attached a universal primer site and UMIs. TCRdb re-called the 5' RACE reads through MiXCR, storing one row per CDR3 protein. The sample contains some 52,000 distinct CDR3 sequences, 5% to 8.5% of which appear only once. Trimming cost V 4 bases and J 2 bases, with 16 bases left between them. This CDR3 contains 15 residues. Germline V gene sequence: CDR1 SGHRS, CDR2 YFSETQ. This clonotype was detected ten times or more. V gene TRBV5-1 combines with J gene TRBJ2-7; no definite D call. The sequence was obtained from a man younger than 35 who received the YFV17D yellow fever vaccine. Sequencing used CD8+ T cells not binding an NS4B(214-222) dextramer, sorted from PBMCs, obtained roughly 46 days after the first yellow fever vaccination. DNA for the CDR3: TGCGCCAGCAGCCCTGGATCTGGGCTCGCCTACGAGCAGTACGTC. Protein product: CASSPGSGLAYEQYV.